This TCR beta chain appears in the sequencing data of a study of blood T cells in healthy people across ages. This CDR3 region has 16 residues. V shed 2 bases, J shed 5 bases, and the junction held 6 bases outside the gene matches. In germline, CDR1 is SGHTA, CDR2 FQGNSA. Through a sample-barcoded 5' primer and a J-beta primer mix, a second PCR was run for roughly 6 to 11 cycles. TCRdb processed the 5' RACE reads anew with MiXCR; each CDR3 protein has one entry. Here the sample spans over 450,000 distinct CDR3 sequences, nearly 25% being singletons. The sample was also reused in another study, on T cells of mothers and their children.

The chain has TRBV7-2 and TRBJ2-4, with TRBD2 identical over 10 bases. Sequencing was performed on blood. The source is a boy aged 5-17 years in good health. CDR3 sequence (DNA): TGTGCCAGCAGCTTACTAGCGGGAGTGGGCCAAAACATTCAGTACTTC. Encoded protein: CASSLLAGVGQNIQYF.